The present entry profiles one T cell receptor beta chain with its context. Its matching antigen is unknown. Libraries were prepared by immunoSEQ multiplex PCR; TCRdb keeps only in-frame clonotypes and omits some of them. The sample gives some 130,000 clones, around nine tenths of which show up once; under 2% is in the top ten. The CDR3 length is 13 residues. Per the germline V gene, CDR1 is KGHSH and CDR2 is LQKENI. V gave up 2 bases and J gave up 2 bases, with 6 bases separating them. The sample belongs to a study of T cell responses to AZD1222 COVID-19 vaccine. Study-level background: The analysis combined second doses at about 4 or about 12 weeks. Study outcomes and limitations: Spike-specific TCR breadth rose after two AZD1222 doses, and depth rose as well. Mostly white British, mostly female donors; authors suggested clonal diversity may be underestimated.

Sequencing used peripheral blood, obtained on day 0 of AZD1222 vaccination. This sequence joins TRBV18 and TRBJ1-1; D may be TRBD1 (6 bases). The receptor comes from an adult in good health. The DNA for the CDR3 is TGTGCCAGCTCACCAGGGACAAACACTGAAGCTTTCTTT. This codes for CASSPGTNTEAFF.